The entry that follows covers one TCR beta chain sequence. Trimming took 5 bases from V and 5 from J; bases not matched to a gene: 9. The CDR3 runs to 17 residues. CDR1 and CDR2 (germline): SGHVS, FNYEAQ. This sample is part of a study of blood T cell repertoires in COVID-19. Looking at the study overall: Samples representing acute and convalescent COVID-19 were sourced from the United States, Italy and Spain. T cells, B-cell-depleted T cells, or PBMCs provided the cDNA or gDNA that served as material.

Original data processing: Amplification of reference gene primers provided the estimated nucleated cell counts. Produced via immunoSEQ multiplex PCR; TCRdb's table is partial and in-frame only. V and J calls plus clone size are reproduced from that table; the DNA served to infer D and trimming. This table holds under 200,000 clones, approximately 88% found once. Sequencing used peripheral blood. The receptor comes from an elderly woman with active or convalescent COVID-19. The rearrangement uses TRBV7-6 and TRBJ2-2; the match to TRBD2 covers 12 bases. CDR3 DNA: TGTGCCAGCAGCGCCGGGACTAGCGGGCCTCTTACCGGGGAGCTGTTTTTT. Translated, it gives CASSAGTSGPLTGELFF.